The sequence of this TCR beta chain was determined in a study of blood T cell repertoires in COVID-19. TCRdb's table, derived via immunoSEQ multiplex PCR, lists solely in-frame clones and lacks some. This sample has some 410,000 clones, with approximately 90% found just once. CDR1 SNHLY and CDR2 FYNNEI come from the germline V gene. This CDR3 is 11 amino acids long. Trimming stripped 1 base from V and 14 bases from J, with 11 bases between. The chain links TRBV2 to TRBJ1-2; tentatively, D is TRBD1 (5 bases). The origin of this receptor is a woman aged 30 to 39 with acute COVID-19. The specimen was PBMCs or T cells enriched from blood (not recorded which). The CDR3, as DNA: TGTGCCAGCAGTGAAGGTCCCCGGGGGACCTTC. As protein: CASSEGPRGTF.